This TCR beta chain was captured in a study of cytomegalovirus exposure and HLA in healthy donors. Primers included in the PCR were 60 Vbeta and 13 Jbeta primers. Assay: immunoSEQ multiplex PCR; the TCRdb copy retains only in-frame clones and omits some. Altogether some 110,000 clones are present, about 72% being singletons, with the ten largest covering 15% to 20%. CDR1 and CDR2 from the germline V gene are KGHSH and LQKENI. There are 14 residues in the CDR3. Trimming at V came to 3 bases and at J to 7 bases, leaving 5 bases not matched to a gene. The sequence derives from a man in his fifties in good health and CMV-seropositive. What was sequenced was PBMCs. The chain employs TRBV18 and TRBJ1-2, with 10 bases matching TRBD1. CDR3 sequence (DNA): TGTGCCAGCTCACCGTACGGGACAGGGGTTGGCTACACCTTC. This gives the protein CASSPYGTGVGYTF.